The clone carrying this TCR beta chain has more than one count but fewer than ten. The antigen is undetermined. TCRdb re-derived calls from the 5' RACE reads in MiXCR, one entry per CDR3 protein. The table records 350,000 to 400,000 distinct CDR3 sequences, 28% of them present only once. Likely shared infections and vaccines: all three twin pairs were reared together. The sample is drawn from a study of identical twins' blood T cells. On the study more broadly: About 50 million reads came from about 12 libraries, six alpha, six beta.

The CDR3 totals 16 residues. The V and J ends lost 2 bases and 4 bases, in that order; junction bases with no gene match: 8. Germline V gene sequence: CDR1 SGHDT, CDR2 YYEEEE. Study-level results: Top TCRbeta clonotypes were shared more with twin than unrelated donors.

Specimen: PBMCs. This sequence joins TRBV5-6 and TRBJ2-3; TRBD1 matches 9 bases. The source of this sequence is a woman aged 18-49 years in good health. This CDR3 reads CASSLLTGGPSDTQYF. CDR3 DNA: TGTGCCAGCAGCTTACTCACAGGGGGCCCCTCAGATACGCAGTATTTT.